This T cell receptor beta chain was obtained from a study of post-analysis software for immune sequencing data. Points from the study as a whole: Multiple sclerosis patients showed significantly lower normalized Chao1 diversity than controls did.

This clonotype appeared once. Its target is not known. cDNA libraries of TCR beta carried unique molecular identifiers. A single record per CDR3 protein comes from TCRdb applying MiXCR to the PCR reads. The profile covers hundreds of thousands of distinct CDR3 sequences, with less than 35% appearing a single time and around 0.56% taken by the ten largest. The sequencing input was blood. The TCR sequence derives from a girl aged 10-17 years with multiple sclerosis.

The CDR3 sequence is CASSLHGSRGGDEQFF. The CDR3 DNA follows: TGTGCCAGCAGCTTACATGGCTCTCGGGGGGGCGATGAGCAGTTCTTC. V usage is TRBV7-2 and J usage is TRBJ2-1; 8 bases are a match to TRBD2. CDR3 length equals 16 residues. The germline V gene has CDR1 SGHTA and CDR2 FQGNSA. J lost 8 bases, V lost 2 bases, and 11 bases had no gene match.